This T cell receptor (beta chain) was obtained from a study of blood T cell repertoires in COVID-19 (dated by TCRdb to the early 2020s). Concerning the study at large: Samples covering the acute and convalescent phases of COVID-19 were provided by collaborators in the United States, Italy and Spain. Where available, HLA class I and class II types were obtained from metadata supplied by the sample provider rather than from assay-based typing. The samples were drawn from the first 160 participants of the ongoing ImmuneRACE study and from over 950 subjects provided by 6 global collaborators. The prospective study material was composed of cDNA or gDNA derived from T cells, B-cell-depleted T cells, or PBMCs. Nearly every sample came with metadata listing a de-identified subject ID, COVID-19 status, age in years and sex. The dataset comprised deeply sampled blood TCRbeta repertoires from subjects exposed to, actively infected with, or recovered from COVID-19. The repertoires were released in a freely available public database meant as a resource for research on the immune response to SARS-CoV-2.

The study at large found these results: The quantity of clinical and demographic metadata differed by source and by participant and was supplied without curation.

Participants in the prospective study were enrolled through a virtual design, were aged 18 to 89 years, and lived in under 25 United States geographic areas. In the prospective study, cohorts were assigned on the basis of participant-reported clinical history obtained from a screening survey and a study questionnaire. ImmuneRACE Cohort 3 recovered participants were defined by two consecutive negative NP/OP PCR tests, healthcare professional clearance, or symptom resolution. Mobile phlebotomists in the prospective study collected whole blood, serum and a nasopharyngeal or oropharyngeal swab from every participant. Prospective study participants could optionally give additional blood draws and questionnaires over an approximately 2-month period. Blood samples from the prospective study were shipped frozen or at room temperature prior to DNA extraction. TCRbeta CDR3 regions were amplified from genomic DNA by means of the immunoSEQ Assay, a bias-controlled multiplex PCR. Per the original workflow: The number of nucleated cells in each sample was estimated by amplification of reference gene primers within the assay. Sequence reads were collapsed and filtered to measure the absolute abundance of every unique TCRbeta CDR3 rearrangement. Productive Simpson clonality was computed per sample as the square root of Simpson's diversity index over productive rearrangements. TCRdb limited this immuneACCESS table to in-frame rearrangements with V and J called. A share of clones is missing; checked studies link under half to unresolved V genes, and the rest is unexplained. The V and J calls and clone size come from that table; D and trimming were worked out from the DNA. The sample has some 160,000 clones on record, around four fifths of them singletons. 6.2% of the sample belongs to the ten largest clones.

With respect to this clone: Its antigen target is currently unknown. No qualities accompany the bases; no much larger clone lies one base away.

Sequenced material: PBMCs or T cells enriched from blood (not recorded which). This TCR was recovered from a woman aged 40-49 years who had recovered from COVID-19.

The nucleotide sequence is TGTGCCAGTAGTATAAGCTCTGGGGGGTCGCAGTATTTT. This sequence encodes CASSISSGGSQYF. Recombination connected TRBV19 to TRBJ2-3; TRBD2 might be the D gene, on 6 matching bases. Including cysteine and phenylalanine, the CDR3 has 13 amino acids. Only the CDR3 region is kept as DNA, spanning 39 bases read in frame from base 1. V loses 2 bases of germline sequence and J loses 10 bases, and the interval between the two ends is 13 bases. The germline V gene encodes CDR1 LNHDA and CDR2 SQIVND (reference sequence). With the rest looked up from the reference TRBV19 and TRBJ2-3 genes rather than sequenced, the full variable domain is DGGITQSPKYLFRKEGQNVTLSCEQNLNHDAMYWYRQDPGQGLRLIYYSQIVNDFQKGDIAEGYSVSREKKESFPLTVTSAQKNPTAFYLCASSISSGGSQYFGPGTRLTVL.